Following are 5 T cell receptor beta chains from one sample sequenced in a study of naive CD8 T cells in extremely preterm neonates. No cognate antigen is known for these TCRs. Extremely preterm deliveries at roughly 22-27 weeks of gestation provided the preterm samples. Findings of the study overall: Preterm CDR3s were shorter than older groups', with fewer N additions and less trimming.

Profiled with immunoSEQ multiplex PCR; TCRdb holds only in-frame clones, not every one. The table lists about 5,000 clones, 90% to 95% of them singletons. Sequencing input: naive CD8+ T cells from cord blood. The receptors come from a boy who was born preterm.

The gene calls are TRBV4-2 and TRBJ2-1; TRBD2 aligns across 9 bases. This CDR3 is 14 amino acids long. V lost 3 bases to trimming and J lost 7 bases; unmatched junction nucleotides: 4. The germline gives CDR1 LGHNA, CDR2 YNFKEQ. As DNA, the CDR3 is TGTGCCAGCAGCCAGTTCAGCGGGAGGAATGAGCAGTTCTTC. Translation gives CASSQFSGRNEQFF.

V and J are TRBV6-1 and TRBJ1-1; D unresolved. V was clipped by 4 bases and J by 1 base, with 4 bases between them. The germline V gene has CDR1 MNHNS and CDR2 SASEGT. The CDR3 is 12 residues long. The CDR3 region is CASSGQNTEAFF. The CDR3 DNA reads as TGTGCCAGCAGTGGACAGAACACTGAAGCTTTCTTT.

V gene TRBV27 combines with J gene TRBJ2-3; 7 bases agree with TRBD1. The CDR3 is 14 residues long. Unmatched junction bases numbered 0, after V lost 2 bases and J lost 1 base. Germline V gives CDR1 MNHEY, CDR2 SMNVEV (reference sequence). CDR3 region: CASSLGQGTDTQYF. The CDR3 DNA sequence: TGTGCCAGCAGTTTAGGACAGGGCACAGATACGCAGTATTTT.

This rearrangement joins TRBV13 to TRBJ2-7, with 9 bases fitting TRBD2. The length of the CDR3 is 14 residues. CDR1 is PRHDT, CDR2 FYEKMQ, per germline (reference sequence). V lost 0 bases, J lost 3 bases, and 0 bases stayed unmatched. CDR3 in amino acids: CASSLGLAGYEQYF. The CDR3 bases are TGTGCCAGCAGCTTAGGACTAGCGGGCTACGAGCAGTACTTC.

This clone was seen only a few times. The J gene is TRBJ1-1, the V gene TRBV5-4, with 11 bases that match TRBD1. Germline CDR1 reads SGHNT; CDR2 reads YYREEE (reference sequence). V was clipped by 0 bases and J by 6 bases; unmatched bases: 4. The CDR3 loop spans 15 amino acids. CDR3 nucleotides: TGTGCCAGCAGCTTGGGGACAGGGGGCTATTCTGAAGCTTTCTTT. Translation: CASSLGTGGYSEAFF. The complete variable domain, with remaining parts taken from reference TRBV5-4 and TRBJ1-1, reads ETGVTQSPTHLIKTRGQQVTLRCSSQSGHNTVSWYQQALGQGPQFIFQYYREEENGRGNFPPRFSGLQFPNYSSELNVNALELDDSALYLCASSLGTGGYSEAFFGQGTRLTVV.